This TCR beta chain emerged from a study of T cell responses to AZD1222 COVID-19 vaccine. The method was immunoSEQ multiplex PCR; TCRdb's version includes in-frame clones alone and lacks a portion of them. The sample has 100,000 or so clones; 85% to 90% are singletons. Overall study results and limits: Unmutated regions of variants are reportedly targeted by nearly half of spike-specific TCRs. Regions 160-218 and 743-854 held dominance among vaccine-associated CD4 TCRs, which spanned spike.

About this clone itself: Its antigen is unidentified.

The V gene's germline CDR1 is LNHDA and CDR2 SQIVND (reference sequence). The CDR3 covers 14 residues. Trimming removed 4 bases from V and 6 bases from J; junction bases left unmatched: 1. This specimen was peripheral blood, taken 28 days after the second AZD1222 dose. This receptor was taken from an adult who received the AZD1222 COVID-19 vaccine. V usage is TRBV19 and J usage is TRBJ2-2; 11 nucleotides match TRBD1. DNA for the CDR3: TGTGCCAGTAGTAAGGGACAGGGGGCCGGGGAGCTGTTTTTT. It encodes CASSKGQGAGELFF. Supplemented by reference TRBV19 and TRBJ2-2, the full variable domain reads DGGITQSPKYLFRKEGQNVTLSCEQNLNHDAMYWYRQDPGQGLRLIYYSQIVNDFQKGDIAEGYSVSREKKESFPLTVTSAQKNPTAFYLCASSKGQGAGELFFGEGSRLTVL.